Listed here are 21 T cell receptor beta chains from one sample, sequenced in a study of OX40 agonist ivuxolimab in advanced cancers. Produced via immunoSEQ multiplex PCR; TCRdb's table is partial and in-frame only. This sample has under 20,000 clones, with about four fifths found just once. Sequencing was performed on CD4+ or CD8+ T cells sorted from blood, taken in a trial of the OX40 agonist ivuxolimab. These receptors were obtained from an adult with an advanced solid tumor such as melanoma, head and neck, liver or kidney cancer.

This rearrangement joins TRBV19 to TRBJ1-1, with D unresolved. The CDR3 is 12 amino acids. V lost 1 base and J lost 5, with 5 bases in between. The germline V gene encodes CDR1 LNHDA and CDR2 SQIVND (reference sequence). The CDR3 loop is CASSIGRTEAFF. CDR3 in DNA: TGTGCCAGTAGTATAGGAAGAACTGAAGCTTTCTTT.

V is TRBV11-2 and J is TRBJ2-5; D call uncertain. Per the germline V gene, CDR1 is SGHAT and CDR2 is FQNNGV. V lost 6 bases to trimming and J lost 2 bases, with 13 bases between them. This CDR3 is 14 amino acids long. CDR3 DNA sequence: TGTGCCAGCAGTGGACGATCGGATCAAGAGACCCAGTACTTC. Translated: CASSGRSDQETQYF.

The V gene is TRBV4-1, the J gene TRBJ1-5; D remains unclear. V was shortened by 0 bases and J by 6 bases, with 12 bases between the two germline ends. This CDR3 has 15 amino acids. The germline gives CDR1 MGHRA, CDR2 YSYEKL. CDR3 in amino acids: CASSQEPGNGQPQHF. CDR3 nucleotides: TGCGCCAGCAGCCAAGAACCGGGAAACGGTCAGCCCCAGCATTTT.

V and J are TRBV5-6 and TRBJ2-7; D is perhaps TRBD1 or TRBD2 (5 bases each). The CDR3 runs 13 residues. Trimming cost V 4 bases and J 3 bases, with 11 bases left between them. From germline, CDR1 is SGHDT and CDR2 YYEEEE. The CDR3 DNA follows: TGTGCCAGCAGCCTGGGGGTATTCTACGAGCAGTACTTC. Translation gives CASSLGVFYEQYF.

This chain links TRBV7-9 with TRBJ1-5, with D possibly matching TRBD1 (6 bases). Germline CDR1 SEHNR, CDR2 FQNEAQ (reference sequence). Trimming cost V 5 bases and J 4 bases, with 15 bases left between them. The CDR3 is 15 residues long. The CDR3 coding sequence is TGTGCCAGCAGCCCCAGGGGAGGCGGGAATCAGCCCCAGCATTTT. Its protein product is CASSPRGGGNQPQHF.

CDR3 in DNA: TGTGCCAGCAGCGTGTTTGGGGACAGGGGTTACAACAATGAGCAGTTCTTC. Amino acid sequence: CASSVFGDRGYNNEQFF. V gene TRBV9 combines with J gene TRBJ2-1; 10 bases are shared with TRBD1. The germline V gene encodes CDR1 SGDLS and CDR2 YYNGEE. J was trimmed by 5 bases and V by 2 bases; bases with no gene match: 10. This CDR3 comprises 17 residues.

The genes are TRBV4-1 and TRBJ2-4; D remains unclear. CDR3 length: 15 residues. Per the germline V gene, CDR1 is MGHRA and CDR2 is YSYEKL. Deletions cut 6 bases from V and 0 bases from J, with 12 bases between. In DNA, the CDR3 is TGCGCCAGCAGTGAACCCCAGATAGCCAAAAACATTCAGTACTTC. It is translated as CASSEPQIAKNIQYF.

This CDR3 is CASRASGLASVTYTGELFF. CDR3 in DNA: TGTGCCAGCAGAGCCTCGGGACTAGCGAGCGTAACGTACACCGGGGAGCTGTTTTTT. The V gene is TRBV2, the J gene TRBJ2-2; 10 nucleotides match TRBD2. Losses at the gene ends were 6 bases for V and 3 bases for J; bases not matched to a gene: 16. Looked up from germline, CDR1 is SNHLY and CDR2 is FYNNEI. This CDR3 is built from 19 residues.

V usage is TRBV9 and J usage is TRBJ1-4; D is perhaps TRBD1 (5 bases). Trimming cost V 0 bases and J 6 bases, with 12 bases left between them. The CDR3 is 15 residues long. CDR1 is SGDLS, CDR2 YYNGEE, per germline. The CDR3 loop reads CASSVEGAGYEKLFF. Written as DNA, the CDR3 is TGTGCCAGCAGCGTAGAAGGGGCTGGATATGAAAAACTGTTTTTT.

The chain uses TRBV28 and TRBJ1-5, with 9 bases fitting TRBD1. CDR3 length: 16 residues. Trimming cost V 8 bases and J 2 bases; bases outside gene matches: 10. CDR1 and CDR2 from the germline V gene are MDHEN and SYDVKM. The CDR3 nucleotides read TGTGCCAGCTCTTTTCCTTGGACAGGGGGCAATCAGCCCCAGCATTTT. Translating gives CASSFPWTGGNQPQHF.

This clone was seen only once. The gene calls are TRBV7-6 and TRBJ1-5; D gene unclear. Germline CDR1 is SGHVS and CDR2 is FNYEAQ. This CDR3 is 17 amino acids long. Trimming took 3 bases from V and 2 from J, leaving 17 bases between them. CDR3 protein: CASSFGPKGTGNQPQHF. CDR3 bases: TGTGCCAGCAGCTTTGGGCCGAAGGGTACCGGCAATCAGCCCCAGCATTTT.

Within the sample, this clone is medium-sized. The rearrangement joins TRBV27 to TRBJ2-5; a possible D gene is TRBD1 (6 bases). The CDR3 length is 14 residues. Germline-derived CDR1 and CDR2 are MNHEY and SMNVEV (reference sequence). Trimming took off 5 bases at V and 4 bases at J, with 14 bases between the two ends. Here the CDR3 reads CASSPQAGAETQYF. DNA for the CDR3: TGTGCCAGCAGTCCCCAGGCAGGGGCAGAGACCCAGTACTTC.

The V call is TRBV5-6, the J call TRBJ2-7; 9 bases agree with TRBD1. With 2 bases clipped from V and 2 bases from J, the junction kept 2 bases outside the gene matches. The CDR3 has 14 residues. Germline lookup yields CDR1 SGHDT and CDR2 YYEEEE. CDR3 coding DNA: TGTGCCAGCAGCTTCGGGACAGGGACCTACGAGCAGTACTTC. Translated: CASSFGTGTYEQYF.

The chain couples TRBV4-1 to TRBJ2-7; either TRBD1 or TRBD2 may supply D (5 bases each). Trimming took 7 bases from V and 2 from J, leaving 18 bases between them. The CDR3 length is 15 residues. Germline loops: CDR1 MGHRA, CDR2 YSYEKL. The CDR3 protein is CASTERSQGAYEQYF. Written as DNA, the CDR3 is TGCGCCAGCACCGAACGTTCCCAGGGAGCCTACGAGCAGTACTTC.

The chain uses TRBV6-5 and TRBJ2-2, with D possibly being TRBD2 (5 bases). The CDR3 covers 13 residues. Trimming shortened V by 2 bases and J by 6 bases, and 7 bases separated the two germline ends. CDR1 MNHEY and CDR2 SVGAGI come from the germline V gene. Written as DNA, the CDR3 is TGTGCCAGCAGTTACGAGGGATCCGGGGAGCTGTTTTTT. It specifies CASSYEGSGELFF.

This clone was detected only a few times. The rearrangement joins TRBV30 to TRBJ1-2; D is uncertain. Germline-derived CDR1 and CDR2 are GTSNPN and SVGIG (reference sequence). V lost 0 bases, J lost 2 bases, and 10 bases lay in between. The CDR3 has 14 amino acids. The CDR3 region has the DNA TGTGCCTGGAGTGTACCGTATACGAACTATGGCTACACCTTC. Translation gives CAWSVPYTNYGYTF.

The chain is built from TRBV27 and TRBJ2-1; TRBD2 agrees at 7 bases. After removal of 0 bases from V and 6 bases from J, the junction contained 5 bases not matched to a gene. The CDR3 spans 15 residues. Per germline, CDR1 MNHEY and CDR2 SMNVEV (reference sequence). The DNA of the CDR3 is TGTGCCAGCAGTTTATCCAGCGGGGCCCTCAATGAGCAGTTCTTC. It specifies CASSLSSGALNEQFF.

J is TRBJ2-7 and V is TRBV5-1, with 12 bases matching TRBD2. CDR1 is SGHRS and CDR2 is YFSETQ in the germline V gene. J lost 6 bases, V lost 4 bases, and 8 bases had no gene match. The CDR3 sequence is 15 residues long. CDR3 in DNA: TGCGCCAGCAGCGCCCCTCTAGCGGGGGGGATCGAGCAGTACTTC. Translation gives CASSAPLAGGIEQYF.

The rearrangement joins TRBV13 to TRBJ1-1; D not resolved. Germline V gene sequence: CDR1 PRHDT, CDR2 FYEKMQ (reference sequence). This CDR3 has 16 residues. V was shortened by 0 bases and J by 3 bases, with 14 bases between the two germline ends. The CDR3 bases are TGTGCCAGCAGCTTAGGATATTCGAATACGGACACTGAAGCTTTCTTT. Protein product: CASSLGYSNTDTEAFF. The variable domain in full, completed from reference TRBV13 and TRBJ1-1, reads AAGVIQSPRHLIKEKRETATLKCYPIPRHDTVYWYQQGPGQDPQFLISFYEKMQSDKGSIPDRFSAQQFSDYHSELNMSSLELGDSALYFCASSLGYSNTDTEAFFGQGTRLTVV.

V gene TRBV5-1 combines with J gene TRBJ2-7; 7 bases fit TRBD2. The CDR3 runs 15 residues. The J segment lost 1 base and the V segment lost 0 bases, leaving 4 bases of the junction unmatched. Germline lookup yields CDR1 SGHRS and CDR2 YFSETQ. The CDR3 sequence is CASSLDGGGSYEQYF. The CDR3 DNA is TGCGCCAGCAGCTTGGACGGGGGAGGGTCCTACGAGCAGTACTTC. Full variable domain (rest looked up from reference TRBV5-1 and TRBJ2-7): KAGVTQTPRYLIKTRGQQVTLSCSPISGHRSVSWYQQTPGQGLQFLFEYFSETQRNKGNFPGRFSGRQFSNSRSEMNVSTLELGDSALYLCASSLDGGGSYEQYFGPGTRLTVT.

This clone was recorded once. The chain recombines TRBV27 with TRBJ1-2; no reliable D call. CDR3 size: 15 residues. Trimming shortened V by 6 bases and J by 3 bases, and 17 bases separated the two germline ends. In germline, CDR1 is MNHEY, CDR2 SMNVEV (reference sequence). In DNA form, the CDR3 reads TGTGCCAGCAGAACGGGTCTTACCATTTACTATGGCTACACCTTC. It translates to CASRTGLTIYYGYTF.